In its sample, the clone carrying this T cell receptor (beta chain) was seen many times. Antigen: not known. This specimen comes from a study of T cells in Graves' hyperthyroidism and ophthalmopathy. Study details: Staff took peripheral blood when the initial diagnosis was made, before any treatment began.

Germline lookup yields CDR1 MNHEY and CDR2 SVGEGT. CDR3 length: 19 amino acids. The J segment lost 5 bases and the V segment lost 1 base, leaving 13 bases of the junction unmatched. Overall study results and limits: Among clonotypes expanded in thyroid above 0.001, most were also found in blood.

TCR beta CDR3 region amplification was performed from RNA transcripts. The primer set for the first-round RT-PCR of the TCR CDR3 was HTBI. MiXCR was run by TCRdb on the multiplex PCR reads, yielding one entry per CDR3 protein. The data hold a few hundred thousand distinct CDR3 sequences, with approximately 20% observed a single time. Specimen: blood. This TCR was recovered from a man aged 35 to 55 with Graves' hyperthyroidism. The rearrangement links TRBV6-2 or TRBV6-3 to TRBJ2-3, with 12 bases aligning to TRBD2. The CDR3 region is CASSYFRTSGETPIDTQYF. The CDR3 bases are TGTGCCAGCAGTTACTTCAGGACTAGCGGGGAAACCCCAATAGATACGCAGTATTTT.